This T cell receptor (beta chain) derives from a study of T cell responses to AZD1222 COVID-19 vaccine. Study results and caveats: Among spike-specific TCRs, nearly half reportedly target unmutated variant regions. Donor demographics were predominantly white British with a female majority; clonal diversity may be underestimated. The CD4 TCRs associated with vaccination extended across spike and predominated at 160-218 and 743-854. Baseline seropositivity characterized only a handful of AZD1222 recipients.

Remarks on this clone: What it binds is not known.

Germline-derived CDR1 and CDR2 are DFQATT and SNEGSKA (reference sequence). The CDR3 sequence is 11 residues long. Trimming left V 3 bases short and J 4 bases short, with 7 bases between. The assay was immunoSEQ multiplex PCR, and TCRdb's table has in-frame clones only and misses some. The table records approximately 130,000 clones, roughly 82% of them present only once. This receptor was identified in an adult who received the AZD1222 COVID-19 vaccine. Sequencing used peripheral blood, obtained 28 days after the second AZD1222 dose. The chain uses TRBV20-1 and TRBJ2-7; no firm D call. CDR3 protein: CSASGVYEQYF. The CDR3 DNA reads TGCAGTGCTAGTGGGGTGTACGAGCAGTACTTC.